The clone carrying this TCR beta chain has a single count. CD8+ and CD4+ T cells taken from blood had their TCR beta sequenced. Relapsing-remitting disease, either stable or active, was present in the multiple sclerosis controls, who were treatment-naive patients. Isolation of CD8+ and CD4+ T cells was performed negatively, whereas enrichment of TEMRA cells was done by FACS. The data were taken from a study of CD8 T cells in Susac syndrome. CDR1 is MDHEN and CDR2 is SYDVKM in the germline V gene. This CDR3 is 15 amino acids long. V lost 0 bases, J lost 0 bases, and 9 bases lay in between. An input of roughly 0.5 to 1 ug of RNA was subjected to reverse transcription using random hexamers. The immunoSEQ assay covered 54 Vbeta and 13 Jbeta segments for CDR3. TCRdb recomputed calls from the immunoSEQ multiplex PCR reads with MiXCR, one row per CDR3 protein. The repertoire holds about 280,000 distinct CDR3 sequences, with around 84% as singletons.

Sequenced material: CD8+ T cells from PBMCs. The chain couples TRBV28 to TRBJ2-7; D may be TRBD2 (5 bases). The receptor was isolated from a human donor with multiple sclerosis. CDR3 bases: TGTGCCAGCAGTTTATGGGACTTCCCCTCCTACGAGCAGTACTTC. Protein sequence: CASSLWDFPSYEQYF.